This T cell receptor (beta chain) derives from a study of blood T cell repertoires in COVID-19. In the study overall: Samples came from the United States, Italy and Spain, spanning acute and convalescent COVID-19.

Method: immunoSEQ multiplex PCR; TCRdb's copy keeps in-frame clones and lacks some. The sample contains hundreds of thousands of clones, around 91% of which appear only once. The CDR3 extends over 13 amino acids. The V and J ends lost 9 bases and 7 bases respectively, with 18 bases between them. CDR1 and CDR2 from the germline V gene are MDHEN and SYDVKM. Sequenced: PBMCs or T cells enriched from blood (not recorded which). The chain couples TRBV28 to TRBJ1-1; possibly TRBD1 for D (5 bases). This TCR came from a man between 18 and 35 years old who had recovered from COVID-19. The CDR3 bases are TGTGCCAGTACCGGGACTGTCGAAAGTGAAGCTTTCTTT. Its translation: CASTGTVESEAFF.